A single sample gave rise to the 23 T cell receptor beta chains below, sequenced in a study of identifying expanded T cells in peripheral blood. The assay was immunoSEQ multiplex PCR, and TCRdb's table has in-frame clones only and misses some. The sample shows around 120,000 clones, 80% to 90% of them seen only once. Sequenced sample: blood. All receptors come from a person between 18 and 70 years old in good health.

This chain connects TRBV7-8 to TRBJ1-3, with D perhaps TRBD1 (6 bases). V dropped 1 base and J dropped 1 base, with 14 bases sitting between them. Germline values: CDR1 SGHVS, CDR2 FQNEAQ. This CDR3 is built from 17 residues. The CDR3, as DNA: TGTGCCAGCAGCTTAGTGCGTGCAGGGGCTTCTGGAAACACCATATATTTT. It codes for CASSLVRAGASGNTIYF.

The gene calls are TRBV4-2 and TRBJ2-3, with TRBD1 as a possible D gene (5 bases). The CDR3 contains 13 residues. The V end was cut by 2 bases, the J end by 4 bases, with 7 bases between. The germline CDR1 and CDR2 sequences are LGHNA and YNFKEQ. This CDR3 reads CASSQRGADTQYF. As DNA, the CDR3 is TGTGCCAGCAGCCAAAGGGGTGCAGATACGCAGTATTTT.

V usage is TRBV28 and J usage is TRBJ1-2; 10 positions agree with TRBD1. V lost 5 bases, J lost 4 bases, and 10 bases stayed unmatched. The CDR3 has 16 residues. Germline lookup yields CDR1 MDHEN and CDR2 SYDVKM. The CDR3 loop reads CASSRTGTGELYGYTF. CDR3 DNA sequence: TGTGCCAGCAGTCGGACCGGGACAGGGGAGCTCTATGGCTACACCTTC.

The J gene is TRBJ2-1, the V gene TRBV29-1; 14 bases are shared with TRBD2. The CDR3 has 14 residues. V trimming: 7 bases; J trimming: 12 bases; junction bases outside the gene matches: 11. Germline CDR1 SQVTM, CDR2 ANQGSEA. The CDR3 nucleotides read TGCAGCGGAACCGGGACTAGCGGGGGCGCCGGGCAGTTCTTC. This sequence encodes CSGTGTSGGAGQFF.

This sequence joins TRBV19 and TRBJ1-4; maybe TRBD1 (6 bases). The CDR3 has 15 amino acids. The germline gives CDR1 LNHDA, CDR2 SQIVND (reference sequence). Trimming stripped 2 bases from V and 5 bases from J, with 12 bases between. The DNA for the CDR3 is TGTGCCAGTAGTATAATCGCAGGGGTGAATGAAAAACTGTTTTTT. Encoded protein: CASSIIAGVNEKLFF.

The chain recombines TRBV7-6 with TRBJ1-1, with TRBD1 matching over 8 bases. V lost 1 base and J lost 8; bases outside the gene matches: 6. Germline V gene data show CDR1 as SGHVS and CDR2 as FNYEAQ. The CDR3 extends over 14 amino acids. CDR3 sequence: CASSLGQGRTEAFF. The CDR3 DNA is TGTGCCAGCAGCTTAGGACAGGGGCGAACGGAAGCTTTCTTT.

This chain uses TRBV6-5 with TRBJ2-5; D is unclear. Trimming cost V 4 bases and J 14 bases, with 14 bases left between them. This CDR3 spans 11 amino acids. The V gene's germline CDR1 is MNHEY and CDR2 SVGAGI. The CDR3 spells CASSSRRGEYF. CDR3 nucleotides: TGTGCCAGCAGTTCCAGACGTGGGGAATACTTC.

The chain joins TRBV13 to TRBJ1-4; TRBD1 is a possible D gene (6 bases). Trimming left V 1 base short and J 6 bases short, with 9 bases between. Germline CDR1 PRHDT, CDR2 FYEKMQ (reference sequence). The CDR3 has 14 amino acids. The CDR3, as DNA: TGTGCCAGCAGCTTAGTAGGGGGTCATGAAAAACTGTTTTTT. Its protein product is CASSLVGGHEKLFF.

J is TRBJ1-1 and V is TRBV4-3; TRBD1 might be the D (5 bases). Germline V gene data show CDR1 as LGHNA and CDR2 as YSLEER. This CDR3 region has 15 residues. Trimming removed 1 base at V and 5 bases at J, with 14 bases between. This chain's CDR3 is CASSQVIRGGTEAFF. The CDR3 coding sequence is TGCGCCAGCAGCCAAGTGATAAGGGGAGGAACTGAAGCTTTCTTT.

This chain links TRBV6-5 with TRBJ1-1; D may be TRBD1 (6 bases). The CDR3 totals 16 residues. The ends were cut back, 2 bases at V and 5 bases at J, with 18 bases in the middle. The germline V gene has CDR1 MNHEY and CDR2 SVGAGI. This chain's CDR3 is CASSYVGGRFITEAFF. CDR3 DNA sequence: TGTGCCAGCAGTTACGTCGGGGGGCGATTTATAACTGAAGCTTTCTTT.

V usage is TRBV7-2 and J usage is TRBJ2-5, with D uncertain. The CDR3 extends over 14 amino acids. CDR1 is SGHTA, CDR2 FQGNSA, per germline. V lost 5 bases and J lost 0, with 10 bases in between. This CDR3 reads CASSRIRNQETQYF. As DNA, the CDR3 is TGTGCCAGCAGCCGGATAAGAAACCAAGAGACCCAGTACTTC.

In DNA, the CDR3 is TGTGCCTGTTCAATGACTAACACTGAAGCTTTCTTT. It specifies CACSMTNTEAFF. This rearrangement joins TRBV30 to TRBJ1-1; D ambiguous. Trimming took 6 bases from V and 2 from J, leaving 10 bases between them. Germline V gene lookup returns CDR1 GTSNPN and CDR2 SVGIG (reference sequence). The CDR3 is 12 amino acids.

The V gene is TRBV27, the J gene TRBJ2-3, with TRBD1 matching 7 bases. J gave up 4 bases and V 4 bases, and 11 bases lay outside the gene matches. The CDR3 is 16 amino acids. Germline V lookup: CDR1 MNHEY, CDR2 SMNVEV (reference sequence). As DNA, the CDR3 is TGTGCCAGCAGTTCGTGGACAGGCGCCCGGGCAGATACGCAGTATTTT. Amino acids: CASSSWTGARADTQYF.

V usage is TRBV7-2 and J usage is TRBJ1-2; maybe TRBD1 (5 bases). This CDR3 is 14 amino acids long. The V and J ends lost 1 base and 8 bases respectively, with 14 bases between them. Looked up from germline, CDR1 is SGHTA and CDR2 is FQGNSA. CDR3 bases: TGTGCCAGCAGCTTAGAATGGGGGATTAGGGGCTACACCTTC. Translated, it gives CASSLEWGIRGYTF.

The CDR3 DNA sequence: TGTGCCAGTAGTACCGGACTAGCGGGCCGAGGGAATGAGCAGTTCTTC. Translation gives CASSTGLAGRGNEQFF. The gene calls are TRBV19 and TRBJ2-1, with 11 bases aligning to TRBD2. Germline assignment: CDR1 LNHDA and CDR2 SQIVND (reference sequence). This CDR3 is 16 amino acids long. V was clipped by 4 bases and J by 7 bases; unmatched bases: 9.

Here the CDR3 reads CAAGRGGTYTDTQYF. The CDR3 coding sequence is TGTGCCGCCGGCCGGGGGGGGACCTACACAGATACGCAGTATTTT. The J gene is TRBJ2-3, the V gene TRBV15; 8 bases are shared with TRBD2. Germline V gene lookup returns CDR1 LNHNV and CDR2 YYDKDF (reference sequence). The CDR3 spans 15 residues. Unmatched junction bases numbered 12, after V lost 11 bases and J lost 2 bases.

The genes are TRBV2 and TRBJ2-3; 9 bases match TRBD2. The CDR3 contains 15 residues. Germline-derived CDR1 and CDR2 are SNHLY and FYNNEI. The junction had 8 bases not matched to a gene; V was cut back by 4 bases and J by 6 bases. The CDR3 loop reads CASSVILAGTDTQYF. The CDR3 coding sequence is TGTGCCAGCAGTGTGATCCTAGCGGGGACGGATACGCAGTATTTT.

This rearrangement joins TRBV7-7 to TRBJ2-7; D could derive from TRBD1 or TRBD2 (7 bases each). Per the germline V gene, CDR1 is SSHAT and CDR2 is FNYEAQ (reference sequence). Trimming removed 1 base from V and 5 bases from J, with 12 bases in between. The CDR3 totals 14 residues. The CDR3 region is CASSLGGGGDEQYF. The CDR3, as DNA: TGTGCCAGCAGCTTAGGGGGAGGGGGCGACGAGCAGTACTTC.

This chain uses TRBV7-2 with TRBJ2-1; 8 bases map to TRBD2. J was trimmed by 7 bases and V by 1 base; bases with no gene match: 6. CDR1 is SGHTA, CDR2 FQGNSA, per germline. The CDR3 length is 15 residues. CDR3 residues: CASSLVAAGENEQFF. The CDR3 DNA sequence: TGTGCCAGCAGCTTAGTGGCAGCGGGGGAGAATGAGCAGTTCTTC.

This rearrangement joins TRBV19 to TRBJ1-2; D gene unclear. CDR3 length: 16 residues. The V and J ends lost 9 bases and 4 bases respectively, with 24 bases between them. Germline loops: CDR1 LNHDA, CDR2 SQIVND (reference sequence). The CDR3 DNA reads TGTGCCAGCCTCCCCGCCGACGGGCACGGAAGCTATGGCTACACCTTC. Protein product: CASLPADGHGSYGYTF.

This clone was seen a single time. This chain uses TRBV5-4 with TRBJ1-2, with TRBD1 as a possible D gene (6 bases). The V end was cut by 4 bases, the J end by 5 bases, with 15 bases between. The CDR3 is 14 residues long. Germline V gene lookup returns CDR1 SGHNT and CDR2 YYREEE (reference sequence). In nucleotides, the CDR3 is TGTGCCAGCAGCCGTACAGGGAAAGTATATGGCTACACCTTC. Protein: CASSRTGKVYGYTF.

This sequence joins TRBV11-2 and TRBJ2-7; D perhaps matches TRBD2 (5 bases). V was clipped by 5 bases and J by 6 bases, with 20 bases between them. Looked up from germline, CDR1 is SGHAT and CDR2 is FQNNGV. CDR3 length equals 15 residues. Written as DNA, the CDR3 is TGTGCCAGCAGCCCTATTCTCCACAGAGGGTCCGAGCAGTACTTC. Translation gives CASSPILHRGSEQYF.

This rearrangement joins TRBV13 to TRBJ1-1; TRBD1 might be the D (5 bases). CDR3 length: 15 residues. The V end was cut by 1 base, the J end by 0 bases, with 9 bases between. Germline V gives CDR1 PRHDT, CDR2 FYEKMQ (reference sequence). CDR3 in amino acids: CASSLDPGMNTEAFF. For the CDR3, the DNA is TGTGCCAGCAGCTTAGATCCAGGGATGAACACTGAAGCTTTCTTT.